Sequencing of this T cell receptor (beta chain) was carried out in a study of T cell responses to AZD1222 COVID-19 vaccine. Profiling relied on immunoSEQ multiplex PCR, and the TCRdb table lists in-frame clones only, not all of them. The data contain approximately 42,000 clones, 88% of them seen just once; the ten biggest clones take up roughly 25%. On this clone: The antigen remains undetermined.

Points from the study as a whole: The number of AZD1222 recipients seropositive at baseline was only five to seven. Targets within unmutated variant regions were reportedly found for nearly half of spike-specific TCRs. With two AZD1222 doses given, Spike-specific TCR breadth and depth both rose.

V was pared by 2 bases and J by 6 bases, with 6 bases of the junction left unmatched. This CDR3 region has 15 residues. The germline CDR1 and CDR2 sequences are MGHDK and SYGVNS. This chain connects TRBV25-1 to TRBJ1-4; the match to TRBD1 covers 7 bases. The input for sequencing was peripheral blood, taken 28 days after the second AZD1222 dose. This TCR came from an adult who received the AZD1222 COVID-19 vaccine. This chain's CDR3 is CASSEQTGWDEKLFF. In DNA form, the CDR3 reads TGTGCCAGCAGTGAACAGACAGGGTGGGATGAAAAACTGTTTTTT.